These 22 T cell receptor beta chains came from one sample sequenced in a study of response to subunit inactivated influenza vaccine. Using its own MiXCR run on the RT-PCR reads, TCRdb lists one record per CDR3 protein. Of some 640,000 distinct CDR3 sequences in the sample, around 13% were seen once. The sample was PBMCs from blood, taken around two weeks before vaccination. The receptor set was obtained from a middle-aged man who received an inactivated influenza vaccine.

This clonotype was counted a few times. The chain links TRBV30 to TRBJ1-2; 8 bases fit TRBD1. Germline V lookup: CDR1 GTSNPN, CDR2 SVGIG (reference sequence). The CDR3 extends over 13 amino acids. Losses at the gene ends were 8 bases for V and 7 bases for J; bases not matched to a gene: 12. DNA of the CDR3: TGTGCCGGACTACTAACGGACAGGGTTGGCTACACCTTC. It specifies CAGLLTDRVGYTF.

This clonotype was counted only a few times. The V call is TRBV12-3 or TRBV12-4, the J call TRBJ1-1, with D uncertain. Trimming cost V 6 bases and J 11 bases, with 16 bases left between them. CDR3 length equals 12 residues. CDR3 region: CASSRDGGYAFF. Written as DNA, the CDR3 is TGTGCCAGCAGCCGAGACGGAGGATATGCTTTCTTT.

This clonotype was observed a few times. A read error may be the cause here, since a much bigger clone is one base away. The chain couples TRBV15 to TRBJ1-5; D gene unclear. Germline V CDR1 and CDR2: LNHNV, YYDKDF (reference sequence). Trimming removed 0 bases at V and 3 bases at J, with 0 bases between. CDR3 length equals 12 residues. The CDR3 here is CATSRDNQPQHF. In nucleotides, the CDR3 is TGTGCCACCAGCAGAGACAATCAGCCCCAGCATTTT.

The rearrangement links TRBV29-1 to TRBJ1-2; D is unresolved. The CDR3 has 13 residues. Germline V gene lookup returns CDR1 SQVTM and CDR2 ANQGSEA. V lost 2 bases and J 3 bases, leaving 10 bases between the germline ends. The CDR3 region is CSVEKGFDYGYTF. The CDR3 nucleotides are TGCAGCGTTGAAAAAGGGTTTGACTATGGCTACACCTTC.

Comments on this clonotype: This sequence may be a read error, since a much larger clone differs from it by one base. The chain employs TRBV20-1 and TRBJ2-1; perhaps TRBD1 as D (5 bases). V was clipped by 5 bases and J by 7 bases, with 18 bases between them. CDR1 and CDR2 (germline): DFQATT, SNEGSKA (reference sequence). This CDR3 is built from 14 residues. For the CDR3, the DNA is TGCAGTGCTGGAAGGCAGGGTTCTCAGAATGAGCAGTTCTTC. Amino acids: CSAGRQGSQNEQFF.

The V gene is TRBV3-1, the J gene TRBJ2-2; D may correspond to TRBD1 or TRBD2 (6 bases each). With 3 bases removed from V and 2 bases from J, the gap between germline ends came to 10 bases. Germline V CDR1 and CDR2: LGHDT, YNNKEL (reference sequence). CDR3 length equals 15 residues. The CDR3: CASSQGGVNTGELFF. In DNA form, the CDR3 reads TGTGCCAGCAGCCAGGGGGGCGTTAACACCGGGGAGCTGTTTTTT.

This clonotype showed up many times. This chain links TRBV24-1 with TRBJ2-1; TRBD2 matches at 14 bases. Trimming at V came to 4 bases and at J to 6 bases, leaving 4 bases not matched to a gene. This CDR3 comprises 16 residues. Germline CDR1 reads KGHDR; CDR2 reads SFDVKD. CDR3 sequence: CATSDSTSGGANEQFF. Written as DNA, the CDR3 is TGTGCCACCAGTGACTCGACTAGCGGGGGGGCCAATGAGCAGTTCTTC.

The CDR3 loop is CSVRLAGRPAYNEQFF. CDR3 nucleotides: TGCAGTGTTAGGCTAGCGGGGCGCCCCGCTTACAATGAGCAGTTCTTC. The rearrangement joins TRBV20-1 to TRBJ2-1; 9 bases line up with TRBD2. Unmatched junction bases numbered 14, after V lost 7 bases and J lost 4 bases. The CDR3 is 16 residues long. Germline V CDR1 and CDR2: DFQATT, SNEGSKA (reference sequence).

The chain is built from TRBV28 and TRBJ2-1, with 8 nucleotides matching TRBD2. There are 17 residues in the CDR3. Losses at the gene ends were 5 bases for V and 3 bases for J; bases not matched to a gene: 12. Germline values: CDR1 MDHEN, CDR2 SYDVKM. CDR3 residues: CASSPARGGRSYNEQFF. As DNA, the CDR3 is TGTGCCAGCAGTCCAGCGAGAGGCGGGAGGAGCTACAATGAGCAGTTCTTC.

The rearrangement joins TRBV10-3 to TRBJ1-5, with 8 positions matching TRBD1. After removal of 4 bases from V and 3 bases from J, the junction contained 11 bases not matched to a gene. The CDR3 runs to 17 residues. Germline loops: CDR1 ENHRY, CDR2 SYGVKD. The CDR3: CAISGGSTGEDNQPQHF. Here the CDR3 DNA reads TGTGCCATCAGTGGGGGGTCGACAGGGGAGGACAATCAGCCCCAGCATTTT.

This rearrangement joins TRBV7-9 to TRBJ2-2; D unresolved. The germline CDR1 and CDR2 sequences are SEHNR and FQNEAQ (reference sequence). The CDR3 has 12 amino acids. The ends were cut back, 4 bases at V and 7 bases at J, with 7 bases in the middle. DNA of the CDR3: TGTGCCAGCAGCTCCCCGGACGGGGAGCTGTTTTTT. Amino acid sequence: CASSSPDGELFF.

This clonotype was seen a few times. The CDR3 coding sequence is TGTGCCAGCAGTTACGGCTACCCTTATGGCTACACCTTC. It yields the protein CASSYGYPYGYTF. The chain couples TRBV12-3 or TRBV12-4 to TRBJ1-2; D not resolved. CDR3 size: 13 residues. Trimming stripped 4 bases from V and 5 bases from J, with 11 bases between.

This CDR3 is CASSKYGRLTEAFF. The DNA for the CDR3 is TGTGCCAGCAGTAAGTACGGCCGATTGACTGAAGCTTTCTTT. J is TRBJ1-1 and V is TRBV6-1, with D unclear. This CDR3 contains 14 residues. CDR1 is MNHNS, CDR2 SASEGT, per germline. Trimming left V 5 bases short and J 5 bases short, with 15 bases between.

V usage is TRBV6-2 or TRBV6-3 and J usage is TRBJ1-2; 8 nucleotides align to TRBD1. This CDR3 contains 14 residues. Germline CDR1 is MNHEY and CDR2 is SVGEGT. V trimming: 6 bases; J trimming: 4 bases; junction bases outside the gene matches: 7. CDR3 bases: TGTGCCAGCAGAACCGGACAGGGAGGCTATGGCTACACCTTC. Its protein is CASRTGQGGYGYTF.

The chain is built from TRBV20-1 and TRBJ2-1; 8 bases align to TRBD1. CDR3 length: 16 amino acids. From germline, CDR1 is DFQATT and CDR2 SNEGSKA (reference sequence). The V gene end was trimmed by 0 bases and the J gene end by 1 base; junction bases not matched to a gene: 5. In DNA, the CDR3 is TGCAGTGCTAGAGACCCAAGGACAGGGTCCTACAATGAGCAGTTCTTC. Residues: CSARDPRTGSYNEQFF.

This clonotype has more than one count but fewer than ten. This chain connects TRBV29-1 to TRBJ2-5; D gene ambiguous. The length of the CDR3 is 13 residues. The germline CDR1 and CDR2 sequences are SQVTM and ANQGSEA. V gave up 6 bases and J gave up 2 bases, with 13 bases separating them. CDR3 bases: TGCAGCGTGGACCATCGAGCTCAAGAGACCCAGTACTTC. This gives the protein CSVDHRAQETQYF.

This sequence joins TRBV11-2 and TRBJ2-5, with TRBD2 matching 7 bases. Germline V CDR1 and CDR2: SGHAT, FQNNGV. The CDR3 totals 17 residues. V trimming: 4 bases; J trimming: 6 bases; junction bases outside the gene matches: 17. The CDR3 nucleotides are TGTGCCAGCAGCTCAATAACGTGGACGGGGGGAGAGAAGACCCAGTACTTC. Translated, it gives CASSSITWTGGEKTQYF.

The chain uses TRBV20-1 and TRBJ2-7; a weak D match, TRBD1 (5 bases). Germline loops: CDR1 DFQATT, CDR2 SNEGSKA (reference sequence). The germline V and J ends were trimmed by 3 bases and 9 bases, with 15 bases remaining between them. The CDR3 extends over 12 amino acids. CDR3 sequence: CSARTARKGQYF. In DNA form, the CDR3 reads TGCAGTGCTAGGACAGCGAGGAAAGGGCAGTACTTC.

The rearrangement links TRBV7-9 to TRBJ1-1; unclear D gene. The V and J ends lost 3 bases and 11 bases respectively, with 10 bases between them. The CDR3 covers 11 residues. Germline CDR1 and CDR2: SEHNR and FQNEAQ (reference sequence). In nucleotides, the CDR3 is TGTGCCAGCAGCTTTGGGTCAGTGGCTTTCTTT. Translated: CASSFGSVAFF.

V and J are TRBV5-6 and TRBJ2-1; D possibly corresponds to TRBD2 (6 bases). CDR3 length equals 16 residues. Per the germline V gene, CDR1 is SGHDT and CDR2 is YYEEEE. V lost 4 bases and J 8 bases, leaving 22 bases between the germline ends. The CDR3 here is CASSVFGGSNPYEQFF. Written as DNA, the CDR3 is TGTGCCAGCAGCGTGTTTGGGGGGTCCAACCCCTATGAGCAGTTCTTC.

This clonotype is a singleton in its sample. The rearrangement joins TRBV13 to TRBJ2-7; perhaps D is TRBD1 or TRBD2 (6 bases each). V was clipped by 6 bases and J by 2 bases, with 17 bases between them. The CDR3 length is 15 residues. The germline CDR1 and CDR2 sequences are PRHDT and FYEKMQ (reference sequence). CDR3 sequence (DNA): TGTGCCAGCAGGTACCTGACGGGGGCGGCCTACGAGCAGTACTTC. This encodes CASRYLTGAAYEQYF.

This clonotype was picked up many times. The chain uses TRBV12-3 or TRBV12-4 and TRBJ2-3; no clear D gene. The V and J ends lost 3 bases and 5 bases respectively, with 3 bases between them. The CDR3 loop spans 11 amino acids. The CDR3 spells CASSFIDTQYF. The CDR3 DNA reads TGTGCCAGCAGTTTTATAGATACGCAGTATTTT.